This is a list of T cell receptor beta chains from one sample in a study of shared clonotypes between healthy human individuals. TCRdb's copy holds only in-frame clones and misses some; the assay was immunoSEQ multiplex PCR. Of a few million clones listed, approximately 94% are singletons. Source material: naive CD4+ T cells sorted from blood. Source of these receptors: a man between 18 and 29 years old in good health. Each CDR3 is given without its conserved first and last residue. Clone size is stated in some rows and not others, as once, few, many or a class when expanded.

V gene	J gene	clone size	CDR3 protein
TRBV6-1	TRBJ2-1	NA	ASKPGLVHNEQF
TRBV10-3	TRBJ1-4	NA	AISEQGGLNEKLF
TRBV18	TRBJ1-4	once	ASSRGQGEQELF
TRBV13	TRBJ2-1	NA	ASSLSNGAYNEQF
TRBV11-2	TRBJ1-1	NA	ASSAWTGPSWAF
TRBV5-1	TRBJ1-4	few	ASSLGTGNEKLF
TRBV9	TRBJ1-3	NA	ASSVETGMSSGNTIY
TRBV18	TRBJ2-2	NA	ASSPRVGTGELF
TRBV18	TRBJ2-7	NA	ASSRKTSGSSYEQY
TRBV19	TRBJ2-2	NA	ASSQGNTGELF
TRBV5-6	TRBJ2-7	NA	ASSLFSLVEGEQY
TRBV7-9	TRBJ1-4	NA	ASSFVQSSNEKLF
TRBV21-1	TRBJ1-2	NA	ASSKRGGGYT
TRBV6-1	TRBJ1-1	NA	ASSDQGWTEAF
TRBV5-4	TRBJ1-3	once	ASSLAGGISGNTIY
TRBV30	TRBJ1-2	NA	AWKGDNYGYT
TRBV10-3	TRBJ2-1	once	AIRNDRGGYNEQF
TRBV7-2	TRBJ2-5	NA	ASSLAQGRGETQY
TRBV18	TRBJ1-2	NA	ASSPGQLLYGYT
TRBV7-8	TRBJ2-1	NA	ASSSDQGSNEQF
TRBV4-1	TRBJ2-3	NA	ASSLTGTGKTDTQY
TRBV2	TRBJ1-5	NA	ASSRDRGTPNQPQH
TRBV21-1	TRBJ1-5	NA	ASRTKSCVSLPQH
TRBV5-1	TRBJ1-2	NA	ASSKEQASNGYGYT
TRBV7-2	TRBJ2-1	NA	ASSSTSGTYNEQF
TRBV11-2	TRBJ2-1	NA	ASSPTPGQNEQF
TRBV7-6	TRBJ1-6	NA	ASSPGTALDSPLH
TRBV7-9	TRBJ2-5	NA	ASSLVQGLGETQY
TRBV2	TRBJ2-3	NA	ASSDNIQQY
TRBV7-9	TRBJ1-2	NA	ASSTQGGDYGYT
TRBV28	TRBJ1-5	NA	ASSLIRTSLAD
TRBV6-6	TRBJ2-3	NA	ASSYVREGDTQY
TRBV18	TRBJ2-7	NA	ASSLSGQGSYEQY
TRBV5-6	TRBJ2-2	NA	ASSFTGTNTGELF
TRBV18	TRBJ2-7	NA	ASSPPSRSYEQY
TRBV11-3	TRBJ2-2	NA	ASSLGTGVPGELF
TRBV14	TRBJ2-1	NA	ASSQGSSVEQF
TRBV27	TRBJ1-5	NA	ASSPGEESNQPQH
TRBV7-2	TRBJ2-1	NA	ASRRTSGGLGEQF
TRBV7-9	TRBJ1-2	NA	ASSLPPLNQDYGYT
TRBV18	TRBJ1-2	NA	ASSPPTGGLYGYT
TRBV6-5	TRBJ2-1	NA	ASSTWSSNNEQF
TRBV7-6	TRBJ1-1	NA	ASSLARAGVNTEAF
TRBV5-1	TRBJ1-3	NA	ASSPGTGGAGNTIY